This T cell receptor beta chain was captured by sequencing in a study of T cell repertoires in cytomegalovirus infection. Across the study: HLA-B-restricted CMV epitopes that are well studied, plus recently identified HLA-C-restricted ones, were used by the study. Carrying CMV and the relevant HLA type showed in public TCR beta signatures. Points from the study as a whole: Within the response measured ex vivo, HLA-C-restricted CMV-specific TCR beta clonotypes were dominant.

TCRdb ran MiXCR on the reads and lists one entry per CDR3 protein. The sample lists about 20,000 distinct CDR3 sequences; 42% were seen once. Germline V gene lookup returns CDR1 MDHEN and CDR2 SYDVKM. V gave up 8 bases and J gave up 4 bases, with 23 bases separating them. The CDR3 is 16 residues long. As to this clonotype: Its target is unknown.

The receptor was derived from a human donor in good health (CMV status not recorded). Some clones in this sample may be carry-over from other donors' samples. V is TRBV28 and J is TRBJ1-1; TRBD1 is a possible D gene (6 bases). The material was CD8+ T cells from cultured PBMCs, obtained from culture after CMV antigen stimulation. CDR3 residues: CASRLGAYSGSTEAFF. The CDR3 DNA is TGTGCCAGCCGACTGGGGGCTTACAGTGGGAGCACTGAAGCTTTCTTT.